The following is a T cell receptor (beta chain) sequence with its context. The germline gives CDR1 MNHEY, CDR2 SVGEGT. Trimming removed 10 bases at V and 0 bases at J, with 15 bases between. This CDR3 region has 14 residues. These data are taken from a study of metastatic and nonmetastatic thyroid tumors. Until they underwent thyroid surgery, no patient had received any treatment. As handled by the study authors: A classifier of distant metastasis in papillary thyroid cancer was built from CDR3 differences (across clinicopathological groups). TCRdb reprocessed the PCR reads using MiXCR. The V and J calls were determined by TCRdb, not by the authors. The data hold some 40,000 clones, with approximately 19% observed a single time.

This chain links TRBV6-2 or TRBV6-3 with TRBJ1-1; D not certain. Source material: blood. This clonotype originated in a female donor with papillary thyroid cancer or a benign thyroid nodule (not recorded which). Some clones in this sample may be carry-over from other donors' samples. CDR3: CATLRERMNTEAFF. Here the CDR3 DNA reads TGTGCCACCCTACGGGAGCGAATGAACACTGAAGCTTTCTTT.